Listed here is a single T cell receptor (beta chain). Its antigen remains unknown. The data are from a study of OX40 agonist ivuxolimab in advanced cancers. The overall study: Ivuxolimab, an agonist antibody against OX40 (CD134), was given to patients. The study enrolled dose-escalation patients with hepatocellular carcinoma, melanoma, renal cell or head and neck cancer. Findings and limits, study-wide: The study found that CD8+ T cells averaged more expanded clones than CD4+.

Produced via immunoSEQ multiplex PCR; TCRdb's table is partial and in-frame only. In the table there are over 85,000 clones, roughly 90% of which are singletons. The CDR3 contains 14 residues. Germline CDR1 is MNHEY and CDR2 is SVGAGI. Trimming left V 0 bases short and J 4 bases short, with 9 bases between. The chain couples TRBV6-5 to TRBJ2-5; D is perhaps TRBD2 (5 bases). This sequence originates from an adult with an advanced solid tumor such as melanoma, head and neck, liver or kidney cancer. The starting material was CD4+ or CD8+ T cells sorted from blood, obtained in a trial of the OX40 agonist ivuxolimab. As DNA, the CDR3 is TGTGCCAGCAGTTACTCTTCGGGGTTAGAGACCCAGTACTTC. Translation gives CASSYSSGLETQYF.